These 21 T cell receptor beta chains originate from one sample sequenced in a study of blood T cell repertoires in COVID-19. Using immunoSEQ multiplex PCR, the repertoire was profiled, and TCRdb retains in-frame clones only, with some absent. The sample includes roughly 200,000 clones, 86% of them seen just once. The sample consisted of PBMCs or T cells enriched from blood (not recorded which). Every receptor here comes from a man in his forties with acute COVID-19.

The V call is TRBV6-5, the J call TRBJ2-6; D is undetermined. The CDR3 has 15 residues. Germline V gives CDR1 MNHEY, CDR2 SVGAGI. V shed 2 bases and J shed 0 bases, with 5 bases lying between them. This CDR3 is CASSYLSSGANVLTF. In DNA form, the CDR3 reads TGTGCCAGCAGTTACCTTAGCTCTGGGGCCAACGTCCTGACTTTC.

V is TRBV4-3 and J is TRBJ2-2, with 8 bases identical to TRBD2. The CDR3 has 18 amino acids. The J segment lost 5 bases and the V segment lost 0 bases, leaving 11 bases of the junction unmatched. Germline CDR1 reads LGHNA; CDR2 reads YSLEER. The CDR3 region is CASSQDPRSGSVTGELFF. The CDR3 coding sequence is TGCGCCAGCAGCCAAGATCCTCGGAGCGGGAGTGTAACCGGGGAGCTGTTTTTT.

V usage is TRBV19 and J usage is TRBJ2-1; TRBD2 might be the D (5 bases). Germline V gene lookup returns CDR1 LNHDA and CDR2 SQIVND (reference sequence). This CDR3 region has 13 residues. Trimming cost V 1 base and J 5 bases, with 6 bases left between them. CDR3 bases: TGTGCCAGTAGTATAGGACTACACAATGAGCAGTTCTTC. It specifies CASSIGLHNEQFF.

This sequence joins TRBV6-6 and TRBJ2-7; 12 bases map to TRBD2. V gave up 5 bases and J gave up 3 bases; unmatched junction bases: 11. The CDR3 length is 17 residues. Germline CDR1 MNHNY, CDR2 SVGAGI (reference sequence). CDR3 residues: CASSLGTSGYVFYEQYF. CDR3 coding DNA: TGTGCCAGCAGTCTGGGGACTAGCGGGTACGTCTTCTACGAGCAGTACTTC.

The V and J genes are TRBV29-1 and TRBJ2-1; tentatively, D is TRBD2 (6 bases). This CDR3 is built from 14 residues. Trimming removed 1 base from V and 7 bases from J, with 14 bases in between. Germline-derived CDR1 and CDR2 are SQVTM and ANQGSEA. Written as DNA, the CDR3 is TGCAGCGTTGAAGGAGGACGGGGGAGGAATGAGCAGTTCTTC. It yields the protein CSVEGGRGRNEQFF.

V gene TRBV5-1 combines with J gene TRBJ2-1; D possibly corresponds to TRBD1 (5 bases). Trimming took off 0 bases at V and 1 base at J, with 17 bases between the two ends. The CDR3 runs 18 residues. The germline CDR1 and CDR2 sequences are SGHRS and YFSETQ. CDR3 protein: CASSLGQYRPLSYNEQFF. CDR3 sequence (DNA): TGCGCCAGCAGCTTGGGACAGTACCGTCCCTTATCCTACAATGAGCAGTTCTTC.

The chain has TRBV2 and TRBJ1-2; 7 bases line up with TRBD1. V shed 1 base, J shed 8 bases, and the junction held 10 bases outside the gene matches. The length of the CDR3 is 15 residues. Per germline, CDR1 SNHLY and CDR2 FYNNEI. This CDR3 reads CASSEGQGFEGGYTF. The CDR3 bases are TGTGCCAGCAGTGAAGGACAGGGATTCGAGGGGGGCTACACCTTC. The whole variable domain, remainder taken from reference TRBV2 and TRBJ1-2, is EPEVTQTPSHQVTQMGQEVILRCVPISNHLYFYWYRQILGQKVEFLVSFYNNEISEKSEIFDDQFSVERPDGSNFTLKIRSTKLEDSAMYFCASSEGQGFEGGYTFGSGTRLTVV.

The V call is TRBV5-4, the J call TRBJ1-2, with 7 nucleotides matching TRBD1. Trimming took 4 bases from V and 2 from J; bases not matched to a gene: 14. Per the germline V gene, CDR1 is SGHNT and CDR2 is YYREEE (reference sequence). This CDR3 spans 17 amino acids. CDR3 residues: CASSPTAAGTDNYGYTF. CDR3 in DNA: TGTGCCAGCAGCCCTACCGCGGCCGGGACAGACAACTATGGCTACACCTTC.

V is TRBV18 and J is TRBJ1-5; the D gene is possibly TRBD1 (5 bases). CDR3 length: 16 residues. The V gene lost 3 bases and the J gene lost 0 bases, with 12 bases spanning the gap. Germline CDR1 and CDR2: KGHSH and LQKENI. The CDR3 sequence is CASSPGDGGSNQPQHF. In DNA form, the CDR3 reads TGTGCCAGCTCACCCGGGGACGGGGGTAGCAATCAGCCCCAGCATTTT.

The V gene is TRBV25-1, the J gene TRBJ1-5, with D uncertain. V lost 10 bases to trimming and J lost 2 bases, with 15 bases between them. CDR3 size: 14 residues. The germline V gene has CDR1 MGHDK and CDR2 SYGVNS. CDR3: CAMTPEGGNQPQHF. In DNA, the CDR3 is TGTGCCATGACCCCGGAGGGTGGCAATCAGCCCCAGCATTTT.

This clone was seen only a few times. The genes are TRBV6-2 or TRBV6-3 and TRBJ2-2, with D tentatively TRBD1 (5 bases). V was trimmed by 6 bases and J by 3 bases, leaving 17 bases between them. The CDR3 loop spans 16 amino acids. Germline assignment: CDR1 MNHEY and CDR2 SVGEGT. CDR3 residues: CASRPTPDIYTGELFF. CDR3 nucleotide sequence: TGTGCCAGCAGACCTACCCCGGACATATACACCGGGGAGCTGTTTTTT.

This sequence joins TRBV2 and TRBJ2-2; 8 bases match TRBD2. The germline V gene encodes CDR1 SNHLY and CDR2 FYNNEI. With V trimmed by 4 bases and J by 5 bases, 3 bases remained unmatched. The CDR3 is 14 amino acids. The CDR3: CASSGGRRTGELFF. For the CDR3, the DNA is TGTGCCAGCAGTGGCGGGAGGAGAACCGGGGAGCTGTTTTTT.

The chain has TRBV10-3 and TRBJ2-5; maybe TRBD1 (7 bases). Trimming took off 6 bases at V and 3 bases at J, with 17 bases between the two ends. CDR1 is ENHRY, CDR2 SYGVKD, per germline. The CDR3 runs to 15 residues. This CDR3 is CAIRAGQLSEETQYF. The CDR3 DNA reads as TGTGCCATCAGGGCGGGACAGTTGTCGGAAGAGACCCAGTACTTC.

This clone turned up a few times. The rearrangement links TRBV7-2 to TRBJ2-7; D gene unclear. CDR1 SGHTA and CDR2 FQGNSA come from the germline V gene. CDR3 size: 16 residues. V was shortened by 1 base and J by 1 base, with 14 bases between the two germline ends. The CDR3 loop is CASSLEPESSSYEQYF. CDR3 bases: TGTGCCAGCAGCTTAGAACCCGAGTCGTCTTCCTACGAGCAGTACTTC.

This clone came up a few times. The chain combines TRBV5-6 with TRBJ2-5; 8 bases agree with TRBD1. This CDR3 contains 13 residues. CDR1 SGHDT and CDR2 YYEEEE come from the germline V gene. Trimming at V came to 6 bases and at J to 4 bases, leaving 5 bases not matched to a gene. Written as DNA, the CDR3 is TGTGCCAGCAACCTCAGGGGGCGAGAGACCCAGTACTTC. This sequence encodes CASNLRGRETQYF.

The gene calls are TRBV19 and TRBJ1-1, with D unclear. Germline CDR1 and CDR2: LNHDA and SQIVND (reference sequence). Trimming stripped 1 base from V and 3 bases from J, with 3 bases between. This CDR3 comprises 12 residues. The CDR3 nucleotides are TGTGCCAGTAGTATAGCGGACACTGAAGCTTTCTTT. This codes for CASSIADTEAFF.

CDR3 loop: CASRSGTTVYEQYF. The DNA for the CDR3 is TGCGCCAGCCGGAGCGGGACCACGGTTTACGAGCAGTACTTC. The chain uses TRBV5-1 and TRBJ2-7, with 7 bases fitting TRBD2. CDR3 length: 14 residues. Germline trimming cut 7 bases from V and 4 bases from J; bases unmatched to any gene: 11. The germline gives CDR1 SGHRS, CDR2 YFSETQ.

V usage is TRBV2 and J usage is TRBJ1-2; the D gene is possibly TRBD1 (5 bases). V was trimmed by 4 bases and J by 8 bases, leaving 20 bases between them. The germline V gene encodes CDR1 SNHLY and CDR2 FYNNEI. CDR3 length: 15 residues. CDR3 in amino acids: CASSAYRSDLLGYTF. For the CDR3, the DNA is TGTGCCAGCAGTGCCTACAGGTCCGATCTTCTCGGCTACACCTTC.

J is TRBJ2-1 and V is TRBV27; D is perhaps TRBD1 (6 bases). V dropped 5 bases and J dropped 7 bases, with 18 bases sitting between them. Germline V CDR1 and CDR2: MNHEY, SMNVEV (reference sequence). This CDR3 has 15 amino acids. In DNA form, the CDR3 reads TGTGCCAGCAGTCTTACAGGGACCCCAGGGAATGAGCAGTTCTTC. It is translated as CASSLTGTPGNEQFF.

This CDR3 is CASSLGTSAVIQYF. CDR3 nucleotides: TGTGCCAGCAGCCTAGGGACTAGTGCAGTCATTCAGTACTTC. The chain links TRBV9 to TRBJ2-4; TRBD2 matches 8 bases. Looked up from germline, CDR1 is SGDLS and CDR2 is YYNGEE. CDR3 size: 14 residues. With V trimmed by 4 bases and J by 9 bases, 9 bases remained unmatched.

The CDR3 sequence is CASSYSPGGHEQYF. DNA for the CDR3: TGTGCCAGCAGTTACTCGCCAGGGGGCCACGAGCAGTACTTC. The gene calls are TRBV6-2 or TRBV6-3 and TRBJ2-7, with TRBD1 matching 8 bases. Germline V CDR1 and CDR2: MNHEY, SVGEGT. This CDR3 region has 14 residues. Trimming took 0 bases from V and 5 from J; bases not matched to a gene: 3.